The 16 T cell receptor beta chains in this list originate from one sample, sequenced in a study of B cell selection in AIRE deficiency. Clones were read by immunoSEQ multiplex PCR, and TCRdb kept only the in-frame ones, dropping some. Of tens of thousands of clones listed, about 95% were seen once; the top ten hold approximately 0.2%. Sorting defined conventional CD4 T cells as CD4+CD127+. Sequencing input: CD4+CD127+ conventional T cells sorted from PBMCs. Receptor source: a human donor in good health.

V is TRBV19 and J is TRBJ2-5; no clear D. Trimming left V 5 bases short and J 5 bases short, with 15 bases between. Germline CDR1 and CDR2: LNHDA and SQIVND (reference sequence). This CDR3 spans 14 amino acids. CDR3 bases: TGTGCCAGTAGTCCGACTGTCACGACGGAGACCCAGTACTTC. Residues: CASSPTVTTETQYF.

The J gene is TRBJ2-3, the V gene TRBV29-1; 9 nucleotides align to TRBD2. The germline CDR1 and CDR2 sequences are SQVTM and ANQGSEA. The CDR3 length is 13 residues. Trimming took 7 bases from V and 5 from J; bases not matched to a gene: 7. The CDR3 region is CSAAGGPGDTQYF. CDR3 in DNA: TGCAGCGCCGCGGGAGGGCCGGGAGATACGCAGTATTTT.

CDR3 bases: TGCGCCAGCTCCTCGGGGGACAACCAAGAGACCCAGTACTTC. Its translation is CASSSGDNQETQYF. J is TRBJ2-5 and V is TRBV5-1; tentatively, D is TRBD1 or TRBD2 (6 bases each). Germline assignment: CDR1 SGHRS and CDR2 YFSETQ. The CDR3 is 14 residues long. Deletions cut 7 bases from V and 0 bases from J, with 13 bases between.

The V gene is TRBV7-2, the J gene TRBJ1-4, with D unresolved. Germline V gives CDR1 SGHTA, CDR2 FQGNSA. V dropped 2 bases and J dropped 11 bases, with 12 bases sitting between them. The CDR3 totals 13 residues. The DNA of the CDR3 is TGTGCCAGCAGCTTAAGGCAGGCCCAGAAACTGTTTTTT. Amino acid sequence: CASSLRQAQKLFF.

The chain recombines TRBV5-1 with TRBJ2-7; possibly TRBD1 or TRBD2 for D (5 bases each). The length of the CDR3 is 14 residues. Looked up from germline, CDR1 is SGHRS and CDR2 is YFSETQ. Trimming took 0 bases from V and 9 from J, leaving 16 bases between them. In DNA, the CDR3 is TGCGCCAGCAGCTTGGAGGGGCTAGCCAATTCGCAGTACTTC. It specifies CASSLEGLANSQYF. The whole variable domain, filled in from reference TRBV5-1 and TRBJ2-7, reads KAGVTQTPRYLIKTRGQQVTLSCSPISGHRSVSWYQQTPGQGLQFLFEYFSETQRNKGNFPGRFSGRQFSNSRSEMNVSTLELGDSALYLCASSLEGLANSQYFGPGTRLTVT.

This chain links TRBV6-6 with TRBJ2-3; TRBD2 might be the D (6 bases). Trimming took off 5 bases at V and 2 bases at J, with 14 bases between the two ends. The CDR3 loop spans 15 amino acids. Germline V CDR1 and CDR2: MNHNY, SVGAGI (reference sequence). The CDR3 protein is CASSQGGSFTDTQYF. CDR3 DNA: TGTGCCAGCAGTCAGGGAGGTTCTTTCACAGATACGCAGTATTTT.

The V gene is TRBV7-8, the J gene TRBJ2-1; no clear D gene. The germline V and J ends were trimmed by 5 bases and 7 bases, with 9 bases remaining between them. Germline CDR1 SGHVS, CDR2 FQNEAQ. This CDR3 is 12 amino acids long. CDR3 in amino acids: CASSPVSNEQFF. The CDR3 region has the DNA TGTGCCAGCAGCCCCGTGTCTAATGAGCAGTTCTTC.

The chain's CDR3 is CASSSSGGHTEAFF. In DNA, the CDR3 is TGTGCCAGCAGCTCGTCAGGGGGCCACACTGAAGCTTTCTTT. The gene calls are TRBV11-3 and TRBJ1-1; 8 bases agree with TRBD1. This CDR3 has 14 residues. Germline CDR1 is SGHNT and CDR2 is YENEEA. Germline trimming cut 4 bases from V and 3 bases from J; bases unmatched to any gene: 4.

The chain is built from TRBV28 and TRBJ2-7; D gene unclear. CDR3 length equals 14 residues. Trimming took off 4 bases at V and 6 bases at J, with 16 bases between the two ends. Germline CDR1 and CDR2: MDHEN and SYDVKM. CDR3 sequence reads: CASSSPVGVGEQYF. CDR3 coding DNA: TGTGCCAGCAGTTCCCCCGTTGGGGTCGGCGAGCAGTACTTC.

The chain employs TRBV28 and TRBJ1-5; D gene ambiguous. Germline V gene sequence: CDR1 MDHEN, CDR2 SYDVKM. Trimming took 6 bases from V and 1 from J, leaving 13 bases between them. This CDR3 has 15 amino acids. The CDR3: CASSLKRLSNQPQHF. As DNA, the CDR3 is TGTGCCAGCAGCCTAAAGCGGTTAAGCAATCAGCCCCAGCATTTT. Supplemented by reference TRBV28 and TRBJ1-5, the full variable domain reads DVKVTQSSRYLVKRTGEKVFLECVQDMDHENMFWYRQDPGLGLRLIYFSYDVKMKEKGDIPEGYSVSREKKERFSLILESASTNQTSMYLCASSLKRLSNQPQHFGDGTRLSIL.

The chain employs TRBV6-5 and TRBJ2-5, with D tentatively TRBD2 (6 bases). Germline-derived CDR1 and CDR2 are MNHEY and SVGAGI. CDR3 size: 15 residues. With 6 bases removed from V and 5 bases from J, the gap between germline ends came to 19 bases. The CDR3 region has the DNA TGTGCCAGCAGACCCGAGACTAGTCCGCGGGAGACCCAGTACTTC. This codes for CASRPETSPRETQYF.

The J gene is TRBJ2-1, the V gene TRBV11-2; TRBD2 agrees at 7 bases. The CDR3 runs 14 residues. Germline CDR1 reads SGHAT; CDR2 reads FQNNGV. Trimming removed 6 bases from V and 4 bases from J; junction bases left unmatched: 6. CDR3 bases: TGTGCCAGCAGTTCTAGCGGATCATACAATGAGCAGTTCTTC. Amino acids: CASSSSGSYNEQFF.

This chain links TRBV4-3 with TRBJ2-4; D gene unclear. Trimming removed 0 bases at V and 0 bases at J, with 12 bases between. CDR1 is LGHNA, CDR2 YSLEER, per germline. The CDR3 extends over 17 amino acids. CDR3 amino acids: CASSQDSAGLAKNIQYF. The CDR3 DNA follows: TGCGCCAGCAGCCAAGATTCCGCAGGTCTAGCCAAAAACATTCAGTACTTC.

This clone was seen only once. The genes are TRBV11-3 and TRBJ2-5, with TRBD2 as a possible D gene (6 bases). The CDR3 consists of 13 residues. Germline V gene lookup returns CDR1 SGHNT and CDR2 YENEEA. V dropped 1 base and J dropped 6 bases, with 9 bases sitting between them. This CDR3 is CASSLGGEKTQYF. CDR3 coding DNA: TGTGCCAGCAGCTTAGGGGGGGAGAAGACCCAGTACTTC.

The chain employs TRBV5-1 and TRBJ2-7; 9 bases match TRBD1. CDR1 SGHRS and CDR2 YFSETQ come from the germline V gene. This CDR3 spans 14 amino acids. Germline trimming cut 4 bases from V and 2 bases from J; bases unmatched to any gene: 4. CDR3: CASSLGTGPYEQYF. The DNA of the CDR3 is TGCGCCAGCAGCCTAGGGACAGGGCCCTACGAGCAGTACTTC.

The V gene is TRBV5-1, the J gene TRBJ1-1, with D possibly matching TRBD1 (6 bases). Between the trimmed V and J ends, which lost 5 bases and 11 bases, there was a span of 16 bases. This CDR3 is 12 amino acids long. Germline V CDR1 and CDR2: SGHRS, YFSETQ. As DNA, the CDR3 is TGCGCCAGCAGTCAAACGCAGGGGAATGCTTTCTTT. Its translation: CASSQTQGNAFF.